This T cell receptor beta chain was captured in a study of graft-versus-host responses after intestinal transplantation. About the research overall: Among the recipients, all got anti-thymocyte globulin induction and then tacrolimus and steroids for around three years.

Findings and caveats of the study: Early post-transplant HvG declines showed an association with peak circulating GvH clone levels. Recipient marrow held GvH clones, some first seen in ileum or blood.

Sequenced by immunoSEQ multiplex PCR; TCRdb stores in-frame clones only, minus some. The table lists more than 65,000 clones, less than 95% of them singletons. The CDR3 length is 14 residues. The germline V gene encodes CDR1 SGHTA and CDR2 FQGNSA. Trimming left V 2 bases short and J 7 bases short, with 15 bases between. Comments on this clone: Its antigen is currently unknown.

The V and J genes are TRBV7-2 and TRBJ2-7; D not certain. The sequencing here drew on unstimulated CD8+ T cells sorted from spleen or lymph node cells, taken before transplant. The source of this sequence is a human donor who was the organ donor for an intestinal transplant. The CDR3 DNA follows: TGTGCCAGCAGCTTAACCGCGCGTCCCTGGGAGCAGTACTTC. This sequence encodes CASSLTARPWEQYF. The complete variable domain, with remaining parts taken from reference TRBV7-2 and TRBJ2-7, reads GAGVSQSPSNKVTEKGKDVELRCDPISGHTALYWYRQSLGQGLEFLIYFQGNSAPDKSGLPSDRFSAERTGGSVSTLTIQRTQQEDSAVYLCASSLTARPWEQYFGPGTRLTVT.